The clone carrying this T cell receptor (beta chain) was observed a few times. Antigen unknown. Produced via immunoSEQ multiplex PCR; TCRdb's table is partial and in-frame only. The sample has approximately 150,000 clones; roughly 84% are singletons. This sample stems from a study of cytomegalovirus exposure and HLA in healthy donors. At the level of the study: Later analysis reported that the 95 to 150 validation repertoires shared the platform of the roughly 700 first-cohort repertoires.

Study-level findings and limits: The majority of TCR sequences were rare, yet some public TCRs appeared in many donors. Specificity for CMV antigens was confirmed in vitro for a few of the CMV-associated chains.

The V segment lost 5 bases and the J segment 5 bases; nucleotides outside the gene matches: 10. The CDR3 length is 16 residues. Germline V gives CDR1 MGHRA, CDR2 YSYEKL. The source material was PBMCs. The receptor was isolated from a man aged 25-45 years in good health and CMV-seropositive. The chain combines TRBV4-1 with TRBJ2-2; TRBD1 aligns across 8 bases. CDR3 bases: TGCGCCAGCAGCGCAGTGTCAGGGGGCCGAACCGGGGAGCTGTTTTTT. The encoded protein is CASSAVSGGRTGELFF.